These T cell receptor beta chains were read from a single sample in a study of CD8+CD57+ T cells in acquired aplastic anemia. One entry per CDR3 protein, called by TCRdb with MiXCR from the reads. The sample has about 270,000 distinct CDR3 sequences; 56% are singletons. The sequenced sample was sorted CD4+, CD8+, or CD8+CD57+ T cells (not recorded which) from PBMCs. These receptors originate from a human donor with severe aplastic anemia or a healthy control (not recorded which). CDR3s include the opening cysteine and the closing phenylalanine or tryptophan. The D gene is left open where the match is weak. A row's size may be missing; if present it is once, few, many or a size class.

d_call: TRBD2; clone_size: many; v_call: TRBV7-3; j_call: TRBJ2-3; cdr3_aa: CASSLTARAGGNTQYF; cdr3_nt: TGTGCCAGCAGCTTAACGGCACGCGCGGGGGGGAATACGCAGTATTTT
d_call: -; clone_size: -; v_call: TRBV20-1; j_call: TRBJ1-2; cdr3_aa: CSAPIRGRYGYTF; cdr3_nt: TGCAGTGCCCCGATCCGGGGAAGGTATGGCTACACCTTC
d_call: -; clone_size: -; v_call: TRBV12-3/TRBV12-4; j_call: TRBJ1-4; cdr3_aa: CASSQQGVNEKLFF; cdr3_nt: TGTGCCAGCAGTCAACAGGGTGTTAATGAAAAACTGTTTTTT
d_call: TRBD1; clone_size: -; v_call: TRBV25-1; j_call: TRBJ2-3; cdr3_aa: CASSVTGGPDTQYF; cdr3_nt: TGTGCCAGCAGTGTTACAGGGGGCCCAGATACGCAGTATTTT
d_call: TRBD2; clone_size: -; v_call: TRBV7-9; j_call: TRBJ2-5; cdr3_aa: CASSFVSGGETQYF; cdr3_nt: TGTGCCAGCAGCTTTGTTAGCGGGGGAGAGACCCAGTACTTC
d_call: -; clone_size: once; v_call: TRBV20-1; j_call: TRBJ2-7; cdr3_aa: CSAPGSDEQYF; cdr3_nt: TGCAGTGCTCCTGGTTCGGACGAGCAGTACTTC
d_call: -; clone_size: many; v_call: TRBV12-3/TRBV12-4; j_call: TRBJ1-2; cdr3_aa: CASRSQGLANYGYTF; cdr3_nt: TGTGCCAGCCGCTCCCAGGGCCTAGCTAACTATGGCTACACCTTC
d_call: TRBD1; clone_size: -; v_call: TRBV7-9; j_call: TRBJ2-7; cdr3_aa: CASSLVEQGVYEQYF; cdr3_nt: TGTGCCAGCAGCTTAGTAGAACAGGGGGTCTACGAGCAGTACTTC
d_call: -; clone_size: -; v_call: TRBV20-1; j_call: TRBJ2-5; cdr3_aa: CSARGSKGRETQYF; cdr3_nt: TGCAGTGCTAGAGGAAGTAAAGGAAGGGAGACCCAGTACTTC
d_call: TRBD1; clone_size: -; v_call: TRBV2; j_call: TRBJ2-5; cdr3_aa: CASEDRGYPFQYF; cdr3_nt: TGTGCCAGCGAGGACAGGGGGTACCCCTTTCAGTACTTC
d_call: -; clone_size: many; v_call: TRBV10-3; j_call: TRBJ1-6; cdr3_aa: CAIGEESPLHF; cdr3_nt: TGTGCCATAGGGGAGGAATCACCCCTCCACTTT
d_call: TRBD1; clone_size: many; v_call: TRBV12-3/TRBV12-4; j_call: TRBJ1-5; cdr3_aa: CASRTTGGTQPQHF; cdr3_nt: TGTGCCAGCCGCACGACAGGGGGCACGCAGCCCCAGCATTTT
d_call: -; clone_size: -; v_call: TRBV9; j_call: TRBJ2-7; cdr3_aa: CASSVTSDGSYEQYF; cdr3_nt: TGTGCCAGCAGCGTGACATCTGACGGCTCCTACGAGCAGTACTTC
d_call: -; clone_size: -; v_call: TRBV20-1; j_call: TRBJ1-1; cdr3_aa: CSAAGSGKGGRMNTEAFF; cdr3_nt: TGCAGTGCAGCAGGTAGCGGGAAAGGGGGGAGAATGAACACTGAAGCTTTCTTT
d_call: -; clone_size: many; v_call: TRBV6-5; j_call: TRBJ1-1; cdr3_aa: CASRMDGVLTEAFF; cdr3_nt: TGTGCCAGCAGGATGGACGGTGTTCTCACTGAAGCTTTCTTT
d_call: TRBD1; clone_size: -; v_call: TRBV9; j_call: TRBJ2-7; cdr3_aa: CASSSGTVREQYF; cdr3_nt: TGTGCCAGCAGCTCCGGGACAGTCCGCGAGCAGTACTTC
d_call: -; clone_size: -; v_call: TRBV19; j_call: TRBJ2-1; cdr3_aa: CATSTGGEQFF; cdr3_nt: TGTGCCACTAGTACCGGGGGTGAGCAGTTCTTC
d_call: -; clone_size: -; v_call: TRBV7-9; j_call: TRBJ2-1; cdr3_aa: CASSLLLGTNTAEQFF; cdr3_nt: TGTGCCAGCAGCTTATTGTTAGGGACAAATACGGCTGAGCAGTTCTTC
d_call: TRBD1; clone_size: -; v_call: TRBV19; j_call: TRBJ1-6; cdr3_aa: CASRKGAKNSPLHF; cdr3_nt: TGTGCCAGTAGAAAGGGGGCGAAAAATTCACCCCTCCACTTT
d_call: TRBD2; clone_size: few; v_call: TRBV20-1; j_call: TRBJ2-7; cdr3_aa: CSARGLAVVYEQYF; cdr3_nt: TGCAGTGCTAGAGGTCTAGCGGTCGTCTACGAGCAGTACTTC
d_call: -; clone_size: -; v_call: TRBV5-6; j_call: TRBJ2-1; cdr3_aa: CASSLAREQFF; cdr3_nt: TGTGCCAGCAGCTTGGCTCGTGAGCAGTTCTTC
d_call: -; clone_size: -; v_call: TRBV10-3; j_call: TRBJ2-7; cdr3_aa: CAIREGAREQYF; cdr3_nt: TGTGCCATCAGGGAGGGGGCGCGGGAGCAGTACTTC
d_call: TRBD1; clone_size: few; v_call: TRBV2; j_call: TRBJ1-2; cdr3_aa: CASGTGGGSYGYTF; cdr3_nt: TGTGCCAGCGGTACAGGGGGCGGAAGCTATGGCTACACCTTC
d_call: -; clone_size: few; v_call: TRBV3-1; j_call: TRBJ2-7; cdr3_aa: CASSRLSRGTYEQYF; cdr3_nt: TGTGCCAGCAGCCGCCTTAGTAGGGGTACCTACGAGCAGTACTTC
d_call: TRBD2; clone_size: -; v_call: TRBV9; j_call: TRBJ2-3; cdr3_aa: CASSTTSGRGGTDTQYF; cdr3_nt: TGTGCCAGCAGCACAACTAGCGGGAGGGGGGGCACAGATACGCAGTATTTT
d_call: -; clone_size: -; v_call: TRBV6-6; j_call: TRBJ1-6; cdr3_aa: CASSSPGERLNSPLHF; cdr3_nt: TGTGCCAGCAGTTCGCCCGGGGAGCGCTTGAATTCACCCCTCCACTTT
d_call: -; clone_size: few; v_call: TRBV20-1; j_call: TRBJ2-5; cdr3_aa: CSAKEDYQETQYF; cdr3_nt: TGCAGTGCGAAGGAGGACTACCAAGAGACCCAGTACTTC
d_call: -; clone_size: -; v_call: TRBV7-3; j_call: TRBJ2-2; cdr3_aa: CASTPGLRQHDGELFF; cdr3_nt: TGTGCCAGCACCCCGGGACTGCGTCAGCACGACGGGGAGCTGTTTTTT
d_call: TRBD1; clone_size: -; v_call: TRBV20-1; j_call: TRBJ1-2; cdr3_aa: CSMTGMDYGYTF; cdr3_nt: TGCAGTATGACAGGGATGGACTATGGCTACACCTTC
d_call: TRBD1; clone_size: -; v_call: TRBV25-1; j_call: TRBJ1-2; cdr3_aa: CASSATGTVMGTF; cdr3_nt: TGTGCCAGCAGTGCCACCGGGACAGTAATGGGCACCTTC
d_call: -; clone_size: many; v_call: TRBV3-1; j_call: TRBJ1-3; cdr3_aa: CASSHPTRNTIYF; cdr3_nt: TGTGCCAGCAGCCATCCCACCCGAAACACCATATATTTT
d_call: -; clone_size: -; v_call: TRBV6-4; j_call: TRBJ2-2; cdr3_aa: CATHPGQENTGELFF; cdr3_nt: TGTGCCACCCATCCCGGGCAGGAGAACACCGGGGAGCTGTTTTTT
d_call: -; clone_size: -; v_call: TRBV20-1; j_call: TRBJ2-1; cdr3_aa: CSAPRGGGPEQFF; cdr3_nt: TGCAGTGCCCCCCGCGGTGGTGGCCCTGAGCAGTTCTTC
d_call: -; clone_size: -; v_call: TRBV9; j_call: TRBJ2-1; cdr3_aa: CASSVVGAAYEQFF; cdr3_nt: TGTGCCAGCAGCGTTGTGGGGGCCGCCTATGAGCAGTTCTTC
d_call: TRBD1; clone_size: -; v_call: TRBV29-1; j_call: TRBJ2-1; cdr3_aa: CSVAAGGTYNEQFF; cdr3_nt: TGCAGCGTTGCGGCAGGGGGCACCTACAATGAGCAGTTCTTC
d_call: TRBD1; clone_size: once; v_call: TRBV10-3; j_call: TRBJ2-7; cdr3_aa: CAISDRDRGWNEQYF; cdr3_nt: TGTGCCATCAGTGACCGCGACAGGGGTTGGAACGAGCAGTACTTC
d_call: TRBD1; clone_size: -; v_call: TRBV29-1; j_call: TRBJ1-5; cdr3_aa: CSVEADRGRTETQHF; cdr3_nt: TGCAGCGTTGAGGCCGACAGGGGGCGCACAGAGACCCAGCATTTT
d_call: -; clone_size: once; v_call: TRBV24-1; j_call: TRBJ2-5; cdr3_aa: CATSDSGDGQTQYF; cdr3_nt: TGTGCCACCAGTGATTCAGGAGATGGTCAGACCCAGTACTTC
d_call: -; clone_size: -; v_call: TRBV12-3/TRBV12-4; j_call: TRBJ2-7; cdr3_aa: CASSDTRDKTYEQYF; cdr3_nt: TGTGCCAGCAGTGACACCCGGGACAAGACCTACGAGCAGTACTTC
d_call: -; clone_size: -; v_call: TRBV11-1; j_call: TRBJ2-2; cdr3_aa: CASSTRSKTGELFF; cdr3_nt: TGTGCCAGCAGCACCCGATCTAAGACCGGGGAGCTGTTTTTT
d_call: TRBD1; clone_size: few; v_call: TRBV20-1; j_call: TRBJ2-5; cdr3_aa: CSASELGQGLTETQYF; cdr3_nt: TGCAGTGCCAGTGAACTTGGACAGGGGCTAACGGAGACCCAGTACTTC
d_call: -; clone_size: -; v_call: TRBV19; j_call: TRBJ2-7; cdr3_aa: CASSIGSGIKEQYF; cdr3_nt: TGTGCCAGTAGTATCGGGTCAGGGATTAAAGAGCAGTACTTC
d_call: TRBD1; clone_size: few; v_call: TRBV20-1; j_call: TRBJ2-7; cdr3_aa: CSARGDRAWYEQYF; cdr3_nt: TGCAGTGCTAGGGGGGACAGGGCATGGTACGAGCAGTACTTC
d_call: -; clone_size: many; v_call: TRBV6-6; j_call: TRBJ1-6; cdr3_aa: CASSYSNTYSPLHF; cdr3_nt: TGTGCCAGCAGTTACTCTAATACGTATTCACCCCTCCACTTT
d_call: TRBD2; clone_size: once; v_call: TRBV9; j_call: TRBJ2-5; cdr3_aa: CASSVGGGGAVETQYF; cdr3_nt: TGTGCCAGCAGCGTAGGGGGCGGGGGGGCGGTAGAGACCCAGTACTTC
d_call: TRBD2; clone_size: -; v_call: TRBV20-1; j_call: TRBJ2-5; cdr3_aa: CSAATSGGEETQYF; cdr3_nt: TGCAGTGCTGCGACTAGCGGGGGGGAAGAGACCCAGTACTTC
d_call: TRBD2; clone_size: -; v_call: TRBV24-1; j_call: TRBJ2-1; cdr3_aa: CATSDYSSGRLYNEQFF; cdr3_nt: TGTGCCACCAGTGATTACTCTAGCGGGAGGTTATACAATGAGCAGTTCTTC
d_call: TRBD1; clone_size: many; v_call: TRBV2; j_call: TRBJ1-2; cdr3_aa: CASSETGNYGYTF; cdr3_nt: TGTGCCAGCAGTGAGACAGGGAACTATGGCTACACCTTC
d_call: -; clone_size: many; v_call: TRBV20-1; j_call: TRBJ1-6; cdr3_aa: CSARVPGLGNSPLHF; cdr3_nt: TGCAGTGCTAGAGTCCCGGGGCTTGGGAATTCACCCCTCCACTTT
d_call: TRBD1; clone_size: -; v_call: TRBV2; j_call: TRBJ1-2; cdr3_aa: CASSEDRDYGYTF; cdr3_nt: TGTGCCAGCAGTGAGGACAGGGACTATGGCTACACCTTC
d_call: -; clone_size: -; v_call: TRBV12-3/TRBV12-4; j_call: TRBJ1-1; cdr3_aa: CASMNTEAFF; cdr3_nt: TGTGCCAGCATGAACACTGAAGCTTTCTTT
d_call: -; clone_size: many; v_call: TRBV15; j_call: TRBJ2-3; cdr3_aa: CATSRDATTQYF; cdr3_nt: TGTGCCACCAGCAGAGATGCGACTACGCAGTATTTT
d_call: TRBD1; clone_size: -; v_call: TRBV12-3/TRBV12-4; j_call: TRBJ2-7; cdr3_aa: CASGDRSREQYF; cdr3_nt: TGTGCCAGTGGGGACAGGTCTCGGGAGCAGTACTTC
d_call: -; clone_size: -; v_call: TRBV24-1; j_call: TRBJ2-3; cdr3_aa: CATSDGNTDTQYF; cdr3_nt: TGTGCCACCAGTGATGGGAACACAGATACGCAGTATTTT
d_call: -; clone_size: -; v_call: TRBV12-5; j_call: TRBJ2-3; cdr3_aa: CASGSRTDTQYF; cdr3_nt: TGTGCTAGTGGTTCCCGTACAGATACGCAGTATTTT
d_call: TRBD1; clone_size: few; v_call: TRBV2; j_call: TRBJ1-6; cdr3_aa: CASTPENRGLSPLHF; cdr3_nt: TGTGCCAGCACCCCCGAAAACAGGGGGCTCTCACCCCTCCACTTT
d_call: -; clone_size: many; v_call: TRBV4-2; j_call: TRBJ2-1; cdr3_aa: CASSPRAGKNEQFF; cdr3_nt: TGTGCCAGCAGCCCTCGGGCGGGGAAGAATGAGCAGTTCTTC
d_call: TRBD2; clone_size: -; v_call: TRBV20-1; j_call: TRBJ2-3; cdr3_aa: CSARGTSGGDTQYF; cdr3_nt: TGCAGTGCTAGAGGGACTAGCGGGGGAGATACGCAGTATTTT
d_call: TRBD2; clone_size: many; v_call: TRBV19; j_call: TRBJ2-3; cdr3_aa: CASIGLAGGGTSTDTQYF; cdr3_nt: TGTGCCAGTATAGGCCTAGCGGGGGGGGGAACTAGCACAGATACGCAGTATTTT
d_call: -; clone_size: many; v_call: TRBV4-1; j_call: TRBJ1-2; cdr3_aa: CASSQDFARDAANYGYTF; cdr3_nt: TGCGCCAGCAGCCAAGATTTCGCCCGGGACGCCGCTAACTATGGCTACACCTTC